This T cell receptor (beta chain) was sequenced during a study of T cells after yellow fever vaccination. Looking at the study overall: Fractions with few cells were prepared using SMART-Seq v4 Ultra Low Input.

Template-switching 5'RACE yielded the TCR cDNA; a universal primer site and UMIs were added in the process. TCRdb ran MiXCR on the 5' RACE reads and lists one entry per CDR3 protein. The repertoire holds 46,000 or so distinct CDR3 sequences, with about 6.3% as singletons. Trimming took 9 bases from V and 6 from J, leaving 17 bases between them. In germline, CDR1 is LGHNA, CDR2 YNFKEQ. This CDR3 has 13 residues. The receptor comes from a man in his thirties or forties who received the YFV17D yellow fever vaccine. The material was PBMCs, either bulk or a sorted T-cell subset (CD4+, CD8+, memory, or dextramer-sorted; not recorded which), obtained 45 days after the yellow fever booster vaccination. V and J are TRBV4-2 and TRBJ2-5; D is perhaps TRBD2 (6 bases). CDR3 amino acids: CARGPGREKTQYF. In DNA form, the CDR3 reads TGTGCCAGGGGCCCGGGGCGGGAAAAGACCCAGTACTTC.